Listed here are 32 T cell receptor beta chains from one sample, sequenced in a study of T cell clonality in common variable immunodeficiency. Some clones are missing from TCRdb's copy, which holds only in-frame ones; the method was immunoSEQ multiplex PCR. The specimen has around 45,000 clones, none found just once. The sequenced sample was peripheral blood mononuclear cells. The receptors were gathered from a person aged 18 to 69 in good health.

This clone was detected many times. The read ends 3 residues before the CDR3 terminus; that terminus is restored from the germline J gene. The chain employs TRBV20-1 and TRBJ1-1; TRBD1 might be the D (5 bases). From germline, CDR1 is DFQATT and CDR2 SNEGSKA (reference sequence). This CDR3 is built from 14 residues. The V end was cut by 3 bases, the J end by 2 bases, with 13 bases between. Incomplete CDR3 DNA: TGCAGTGCTAGTAGGGGCAGGCAAAACACTGAA. Residues: CSASRGRQNTE. In full, the CDR3 is CSASRGRQNTEAFF.

This clone was seen ten or more times. The read comes to an end 3 residues before the CDR3 does, leaving the germline J gene to fill in the end. The chain carries TRBV5-1 and TRBJ1-3; tentatively, D is TRBD1 (6 bases). This CDR3 region has 16 residues. V shed 3 bases and J shed 0 bases, with 13 bases lying between them. Germline values: CDR1 SGHRS, CDR2 YFSETQ. The CDR3 region is CASSSAGVTSGNTIYF. The sequenced CDR3 bases are TGCGCCAGCAGCTCAGCAGGGGTTACCTCTGGAAACACC.

This clone has a count of ten or more. The CDR3 is cut off 3 residues early in the read; its end comes from the germline J gene. The V and J genes are TRBV7-2 and TRBJ2-5, with a possible D match to TRBD1 (6 bases). Germline V lookup: CDR1 SGHTA, CDR2 FQGNSA. Trimming stripped 4 bases from V and 2 bases from J, with 14 bases between. This CDR3 has 15 residues. The CDR3 loop reads CASSSGQIRQETQYF. CDR3 bases read: TGTGCCAGCAGCTCTGGACAGATTAGACAAGAGACC. Based on the CDR3 plus reference TRBV7-2 and TRBJ2-5, the full variable domain is GAGVSQSPSNKVTEKGKDVELRCDPISGHTALYWYRQSLGQGLEFLIYFQGNSAPDKSGLPSDRFSAERTGGSVSTLTIQRTQQEDSAVYLCASSSGQIRQETQYFGPGTRLLVL.

This clone was observed at least ten times. The read ends 3 residues early relative to the CDR3; the germline J gene fills the gap. The chain uses TRBV20-1 and TRBJ2-7, with 8 bases aligning to TRBD1. The CDR3 is made up of 14 amino acids. The germline gives CDR1 DFQATT, CDR2 SNEGSKA (reference sequence). V shed 5 bases and J 0 bases; nucleotides not matched to a gene: 6. Partial CDR3 DNA: TGCAGTGCTCCGACAGGGGTTTACTCCTACGAG. As protein: CSAPTGVYSYE. The CDR3, in full, reads CSAPTGVYSYEQYF.

This clone was seen at least ten times. The read ends 3 residues shy of where the CDR3 ends; the end is completed using the germline J gene. This sequence joins TRBV6-1 and TRBJ2-3, with D possibly TRBD2 on 7 matching bases. The V gene lost 1 base and the J gene lost 7 bases, with 15 bases spanning the gap. This CDR3 comprises 15 residues. Germline V gene data show CDR1 as MNHNS and CDR2 as SASEGT. The chain's CDR3 is CASSEDGGGPNTQYF. CDR3 DNA, as far as it was read: TGTGCCAGCAGTGAAGATGGGGGGGGGCCAAATACG.

This clone was detected many times. The CDR3 is cut off 3 residues early in the read; its end comes from the germline J gene. The rearrangement links TRBV6-2 or TRBV6-3 to TRBJ1-1, with TRBD1 identical over 9 bases. Unmatched junction bases numbered 8, after V lost 5 bases and J lost 4 bases. The germline CDR1 and CDR2 sequences are MNHEY and SVGEGT. CDR3 length equals 15 residues. CDR3 amino acids: CASSDGTGRSTEAFF. CDR3 DNA (partial): TGTGCCAGCAGTGACGGGACAGGGCGGAGCACTGAA.

This clone was picked up many times. CDR3 loop: CASLSNTEAFF. The DNA read from the CDR3 is TGTGCCTCCCTTTCGAACACTGAA. The genes are TRBV28 and TRBJ1-1; D uncertain. The missing CDR3 end, 3 residues past where the read stops, is filled in from the germline J gene. The germline V gene encodes CDR1 MDHEN and CDR2 SYDVKM. Trimming shortened V by 11 bases and J by 1 base, and 8 bases separated the two germline ends. There are 11 residues in the CDR3.

This clone occurred many times. CDR3 region: CASSPGQGNRYEQFF. The part of the CDR3 DNA that was read is TGTGCCAGCAGTCCGGGACAGGGGAATAGGTATGAG. The gene calls are TRBV7-3 and TRBJ2-1, with 10 bases that match TRBD1. The read terminates 3 residues before the CDR3 end, so the remaining end is supplied by the germline J gene. V was clipped by 6 bases and J by 8 bases; unmatched bases: 10. This CDR3 is built from 15 residues. Germline-derived CDR1 and CDR2 are SGHTA and FQGTGA.

This clone was counted between two and nine times. The chain's CDR3 is CASSPAEIQETQYF. The sequenced part of the CDR3 DNA is TGCGCCAGCAGCCCAGCGGAGATTCAAGAGACC. The V call is TRBV10-2, the J call TRBJ2-5; weak D call: TRBD2 (5 bases). The read falls 3 residues short of the CDR3 end, and the missing part is taken from the germline J gene. Trimming removed 6 bases at V and 2 bases at J, with 13 bases between. There are 14 residues in the CDR3. Germline-derived CDR1 and CDR2 are WSHSY and SAAADI.

This clone was observed at least ten times. The read falls 3 residues short of the CDR3 end, and the missing part is taken from the germline J gene. The chain uses TRBV20-1 and TRBJ2-1, with 8 nucleotides matching TRBD2. The CDR3 is 15 residues long. The V segment lost 6 bases and the J segment 0 bases; nucleotides outside the gene matches: 7. Germline assignment: CDR1 DFQATT and CDR2 SNEGSKA (reference sequence). CDR3 DNA, as far as it was read: TGCAGTGCCACGACTAGCGCCAGCTCCTACAATGAG. Residues: CSATTSASSYNE. The CDR3 reads in full as CSATTSASSYNEQFF.

In this sample, this clone turned up many times. The CDR3 end lies 3 residues beyond the end of the read and is filled in from the germline J gene. This sequence joins TRBV6-2 or TRBV6-3 and TRBJ2-1; no firm D call. The CDR3 runs to 13 residues. The germline V and J ends were trimmed by 4 bases and 0 bases, with 4 bases remaining between them. Germline lookup yields CDR1 MNHEY and CDR2 SVGEGT. The CDR3 bases that were read are TGTGCCAGCAGTTTTAGCTCCTACAATGAG. Translated, it gives CASSFSSYNE. The full-length CDR3 reads as CASSFSSYNEQFF.

The sample holds many counts of this clone. The DNA ends 3 residues before the CDR3 does, and the rest of the CDR3 is filled in from the germline J gene. The chain employs TRBV18 and TRBJ1-3; 9 nucleotides match TRBD1. The V segment lost 3 bases and the J segment 1 base; nucleotides outside the gene matches: 1. The CDR3 is 15 residues long. Germline values: CDR1 KGHSH, CDR2 LQKENI. The covered CDR3 bases are TGTGCCAGCTCACCGGACAGGGGTTCTGGAAACACC. This encodes CASSPDRGSGNT. From start to end, the CDR3 is CASSPDRGSGNTIYF.

In this sample, this clone turned up many times. The read finishes 3 residues shy of the CDR3 end, and the germline J gene is used to complete it. This sequence joins TRBV5-1 and TRBJ2-6, with a tentative D call TRBD2 (6 bases). Trimming removed 4 bases from V and 2 bases from J, with 10 bases in between. This CDR3 is 15 amino acids long. Germline V gene sequence: CDR1 SGHRS, CDR2 YFSETQ. The DNA read from the CDR3 is TGCGCCAGCAGCAACGGGGAGGCTGGGGCCAACGTC. This encodes CASSNGEAGANV. The CDR3 in its entirety is CASSNGEAGANVLTF. The entire variable domain, with the rest obtained from reference TRBV5-1 and TRBJ2-6, is as follows: KAGVTQTPRYLIKTRGQQVTLSCSPISGHRSVSWYQQTPGQGLQFLFEYFSETQRNKGNFPGRFSGRQFSNSRSEMNVSTLELGDSALYLCASSNGEAGANVLTFGAGSRLTVL.

This clone showed up many times. The read terminates 3 residues before the CDR3 end, so the remaining end is supplied by the germline J gene. The chain uses TRBV20-1 and TRBJ2-2; 9 bases agree with TRBD2. With V trimmed by 2 bases and J by 5 bases, 3 bases remained unmatched. Germline V gives CDR1 DFQATT, CDR2 SNEGSKA (reference sequence). The CDR3 covers 14 residues. The sequenced CDR3 bases are TGCAGTGCTAGATCTAGCGGGACGACCGGGGAG. Translated, it gives CSARSSGTTGE. The entire CDR3 is CSARSSGTTGELFF.

This clone was counted at least ten times. The read comes to an end 3 residues before the CDR3 does, leaving the germline J gene to fill in the end. V usage is TRBV4-2 and J usage is TRBJ2-2; the D gene is possibly TRBD2 (6 bases). The V end was cut by 2 bases, the J end by 4 bases, with 11 bases between. Germline V gene sequence: CDR1 LGHNA, CDR2 YNFKEQ. There are 15 residues in the CDR3. The part of the CDR3 DNA that was read is TGTGCCAGCAGCCAAAGGCGGGATCCCACCGGGGAG. This encodes CASSQRRDPTGE. The whole CDR3 sequence is CASSQRRDPTGELFF.

This clone was seen repeatedly, ten times or more. Read coverage stops 3 residues before the CDR3 terminus; the germline J gene supplies the remainder. This chain joins TRBV20-1 and TRBJ1-6; the D gene is possibly TRBD1 (6 bases). The CDR3 runs to 13 residues. The germline V gene encodes CDR1 DFQATT and CDR2 SNEGSKA (reference sequence). Trimming left V 2 bases short and J 10 bases short, with 12 bases between. CDR3 amino acids: CSARYDRNSPLHF. The CDR3 bases that were read are TGCAGTGCTAGATACGACAGGAACTCACCC.

This clone was observed at least ten times. The CDR3 loop reads CSARGYGLAASTDTQYF. CDR3 DNA (partial): TGCAGTGCTAGAGGTTATGGACTAGCGGCTAGCACAGATACG. The chain combines TRBV20-1 with TRBJ2-3; 10 bases agree with TRBD2. The missing CDR3 end, 3 residues past where the read stops, is filled in from the germline J gene. Germline CDR1 reads DFQATT; CDR2 reads SNEGSKA (reference sequence). The CDR3 is made up of 17 amino acids. The trim removed 1 base at V and 0 bases at J, leaving 7 bases unmatched.

Turning to this clone: The read stops 3 residues short of the end of the CDR3; the missing end is completed from the germline J gene. The chain joins TRBV19 to TRBJ2-1; D ambiguous. Trimming pared 5 bases from V and 8 bases from J, leaving 13 bases between. Germline loops: CDR1 LNHDA, CDR2 SQIVND (reference sequence). This CDR3 has 13 residues. This CDR3 is CASSLLAGHEQFF. Partial CDR3 DNA: TGTGCCAGTAGTTTGTTAGCTGGCCATGAG.

This clone showed up many times. The DNA ends 3 residues before the CDR3 does, and the rest of the CDR3 is filled in from the germline J gene. This sequence joins TRBV7-9 and TRBJ1-5, with a tentative D call TRBD1 (5 bases). Germline CDR1 reads SEHNR; CDR2 reads FQNEAQ (reference sequence). This CDR3 region has 15 residues. The germline V and J ends were trimmed by 8 bases and 3 bases, with 17 bases remaining between them. The covered CDR3 bases are TGTGCCAGCCAAGAAGGGCAGGGTTTCAATCAGCCC. Its protein product is CASQEGQGFNQP. The entire CDR3 is CASQEGQGFNQPQHF.

This clone was observed many times. The sequenced fragment ends 3 residues before the CDR3 boundary, so the rest is inferred from the germline J gene. The rearrangement links TRBV7-3 to TRBJ1-2, with D tentatively TRBD1 (5 bases). V lost 4 bases and J 0 bases, leaving 12 bases between the germline ends. In germline, CDR1 is SGHTA, CDR2 FQGTGA. The CDR3 runs to 15 residues. The sequenced part of the CDR3 DNA is TGTGCCAGCAGCTCCGAGGGGACTTCTAACTATGGC. Protein: CASSSEGTSNYG. The CDR3, in full, reads CASSSEGTSNYGYTF.

This clone was found many times. The CDR3 goes on 3 residues after the read ends, and that part is filled in from the germline J gene. The J gene is TRBJ1-4, the V gene TRBV18; D ambiguous. Trimming pared 3 bases from V and 4 bases from J, leaving 12 bases between. The germline gives CDR1 KGHSH, CDR2 LQKENI. The CDR3 spans 15 residues. Incomplete CDR3 DNA: TGTGCCAGCTCACCTCCGAGGTCCTTTAATGAAAAA. It encodes CASSPPRSFNEK. The CDR3 in full is CASSPPRSFNEKLFF.

This clone was counted at least ten times. Sequencing ends 3 residues short of the CDR3 end; the germline J gene provides the rest. The chain joins TRBV19 to TRBJ1-4, with 9 positions matching TRBD1. The CDR3 is 14 residues long. The germline gives CDR1 LNHDA, CDR2 SQIVND (reference sequence). The J segment lost 8 bases and the V segment lost 4 bases, leaving 5 bases of the junction unmatched. The CDR3 here is CASSNRGRGEKLFF. The DNA read from the CDR3 is TGTGCCAGTAGTAACAGGGGGCGCGGAGAAAAA.

This clone was counted ten times or more. The read ends 3 residues before the CDR3 terminus; that terminus is restored from the germline J gene. V is TRBV18 and J is TRBJ1-2; D possibly corresponds to TRBD1 (5 bases). The germline CDR1 and CDR2 sequences are KGHSH and LQKENI. V lost 0 bases and J lost 7, with 15 bases in between. The CDR3 sequence is 15 residues long. CDR3 DNA, as far as it was read: TGTGCCAGCTCACCACCGGACACCTTCCAGGGTGGC. It specifies CASSPPDTFQGG. The CDR3 in full is CASSPPDTFQGGYTF.

Remarks on this clone: Read sequence stops 3 residues before the CDR3 end, and the germline J gene provides the missing end. The rearrangement joins TRBV11-1 to TRBJ2-2; D gene unclear. V gave up 3 bases and J gave up 3 bases, with 11 bases separating them. There are 15 residues in the CDR3. Germline V gene data show CDR1 as SGHAT and CDR2 as FQDESV (reference sequence). The CDR3: CASSFIAFDTGELFF. The sequenced CDR3 bases are TGTGCCAGCAGCTTCATAGCTTTTGACACCGGGGAG.

This clone was observed at least ten times. Coverage ceases 3 residues before the CDR3 finishes, and the germline J gene fills in the end. The V gene is TRBV19, the J gene TRBJ1-2; TRBD1 matches at 9 bases. Germline V gives CDR1 LNHDA, CDR2 SQIVND (reference sequence). The CDR3 contains 14 residues. CDR3 region: CASTSTGGVEGYTF. CDR3 DNA (partial): TGTGCCAGTACCTCGACAGGGGGAGTGGAAGGC.

This clone was found many times. The DNA read from the CDR3 is TGTGCCAGTAGACAACGGGGGGCAGGTGAAAAA. Its protein product is CASRQRGAGEK. The entire CDR3 reads CASRQRGAGEKLFF. The chain couples TRBV19 to TRBJ1-4, with D tentatively TRBD1 (6 bases). From the germline J gene comes the end of the CDR3, since the read stops 3 residues before it. CDR3 length equals 14 residues. Germline-derived CDR1 and CDR2 are LNHDA and SQIVND (reference sequence). V lost 6 bases to trimming and J lost 7 bases, with 15 bases between them. The whole variable domain, filled in from reference TRBV19 and TRBJ1-4, reads DGGITQSPKYLFRKEGQNVTLSCEQNLNHDAMYWYRQDPGQGLRLIYYSQIVNDFQKGDIAEGYSVSREKKESFPLTVTSAQKNPTAFYLCASRQRGAGEKLFFGSGTQLSVL.

This clone was seen ten or more times. Its ends do not fully match the called genes, so a read error is possible. The read comes to an end 3 residues before the CDR3 does, leaving the germline J gene to fill in the end. The gene calls are TRBV4-2 and TRBJ1-4; D may be TRBD1 (5 bases). Germline V gene sequence: CDR1 LGHNA, CDR2 YNFKEQ. The CDR3 sequence is 16 residues long. The CDR3 protein is CASSQDLGVGNEKLFF. The CDR3 DNA, read in part, is TGCGCCAGCAGCCAAGATTTAGGGGTCGGTAATGAAAAA.

This clone was counted at least ten times. With the read ending 3 residues before the CDR3 end, the germline J gene is used to fill in that end. V and J are TRBV2 and TRBJ2-1, with 8 nucleotides matching TRBD2. The junction had 7 bases not matched to a gene; V was cut back by 6 bases and J by 9 bases. Per the germline V gene, CDR1 is SNHLY and CDR2 is FYNNEI. This CDR3 comprises 13 residues. The CDR3 DNA, read in part, is TGTGCCAGCAGGGTGGGACTAGAAGGTGAG. Encoded protein: CASRVGLEGE. The complete CDR3 sequence is CASRVGLEGEQFF. Supplemented by reference TRBV2 and TRBJ2-1, the full variable domain reads EPEVTQTPSHQVTQMGQEVILRCVPISNHLYFYWYRQILGQKVEFLVSFYNNEISEKSEIFDDQFSVERPDGSNFTLKIRSTKLEDSAMYFCASRVGLEGEQFFGPGTRLTVL.

This clone was detected many times. The DNA ends 3 residues before the CDR3 does, and the rest of the CDR3 is filled in from the germline J gene. The V call is TRBV6-2 or TRBV6-3, the J call TRBJ2-3, with 10 bases aligning to TRBD2. Germline V gene lookup returns CDR1 MNHEY and CDR2 SVGEGT. V lost 6 bases to trimming and J lost 6 bases; unmatched junction nucleotides: 6. The CDR3 covers 14 residues. Partial CDR3 DNA: TGTGCCAGCAGCGGACTAGCGGCTTCGGATACG. It codes for CASSGLAASDT. The entire CDR3 protein is CASSGLAASDTQYF.

This clone was recorded many times. CDR3 sequence: CASSLLGGRYNEQFF. The sequenced CDR3 bases are TGTGCCAGCAGCCTGTTAGGGGGCAGGTACAATGAG. This chain links TRBV11-3 with TRBJ2-1; 7 nucleotides agree with TRBD1. With the read ending 3 residues before the CDR3 end, the germline J gene is used to fill in that end. CDR1 and CDR2 (germline): SGHNT, YENEEA. CDR3 size: 15 residues. With 5 bases clipped from V and 4 bases from J, the junction kept 8 bases outside the gene matches.

This clone was detected many times. The read gets to within 3 residues of the CDR3 end, and the germline J gene fills in the rest. This chain links TRBV5-1 with TRBJ1-4, with D perhaps matching TRBD1 (5 bases). Trimming left V 0 bases short and J 2 bases short, with 8 bases between. The CDR3 has 15 amino acids. CDR1 and CDR2 from the germline V gene are SGHRS and YFSETQ. Incomplete CDR3 DNA: TGCGCCAGCAGCTTGGCTCAGGGCACTAATGAAAAA. Protein sequence: CASSLAQGTNEK. The whole CDR3 protein is CASSLAQGTNEKLFF.

This clone was seen repeatedly, ten times or more. The read halts 3 residues ahead of the CDR3 end, with the missing end drawn from the germline J gene. The chain joins TRBV5-4 to TRBJ2-3, with 7 bases lining up with TRBD1. CDR1 and CDR2 from the germline V gene are SGHNT and YYREEE (reference sequence). The CDR3 contains 14 residues. Losses at the gene ends were 4 bases for V and 6 bases for J; bases not matched to a gene: 8. CDR3 protein: CASSPDRTSDTQYF. CDR3 DNA, as far as it was read: TGTGCCAGCAGCCCGGACAGGACATCCGATACG.